The clone carrying this T cell receptor (beta chain) was seen ten or more times. Every diagnosis used clinical symptoms, serum thyroxine and TRAb, thyroid ultrasound and orbital computed tomography. The sample comes from a study of T cells in Graves' hyperthyroidism and ophthalmopathy. Amplified TCR beta CDR3 regions came from RNA transcripts. In the first-round RT-PCR of the TCR CDR3, the HTBI primer set was used. One entry per CDR3 protein, called by TCRdb with MiXCR from the multiplex PCR reads. Of approximately 430,000 distinct CDR3 sequences listed, 15% to 19% are singletons. The ends were cut back, 5 bases at V and 1 base at J, with 8 bases in the middle. CDR1 is SGHTA, CDR2 FQGNSA, per germline. The CDR3 has 13 amino acids.

This receptor was taken from a woman between 18 and 30 years old with Graves' hyperthyroidism. The chain uses TRBV7-2 and TRBJ2-5; no firm D call. The sample was blood. CDR3 coding DNA: TGTGCCAGCAGCCGGAGTACCCAAGAGACCCAGTACTTC. Its protein product is CASSRSTQETQYF.